These T cell receptor beta chains were read from a single sample in a study of blood T cells in healthy people across ages. TCRdb re-derived calls from the 5' RACE reads in MiXCR, one entry per CDR3 protein. Altogether over 1,500,000 distinct CDR3 sequences are present, roughly two fifths being singletons, with the ten largest covering more than 20%. Sequenced: blood. The source of these receptors is a human donor in good health. Both conserved end residues are part of each CDR3. Fields, in order: V gene, CDR3 protein.

>TRBV7-2
CASSLDQGSLGPQHF
>TRBV15
CATSRDRLRAFAYEQYF
>TRBV20-1
CSARDYGGVLFF
>TRBV20-1
CSAPTSGLNEQFF
>TRBV4-3
CASSQDPALTNTDTQYF
>TRBV2
CTSSVGTEIQPQHF
>TRBV5-8
CASGFGTTQNTEAFF
>TRBV24-1
CATSDLMGSEAFF
>TRBV20-1
CSASVGTSITDTQYF
>TRBV18
CASSLPGQHNYNEQFF
>TRBV7-6
CASSLEARAGNSPLHF
>TRBV5-1
CASSFEGADYEQYF
>TRBV6-1
CASSEARTGGADIQYF
>TRBV20-1
CSATGLGGTDTQYF
>TRBV13
CASSSPGQGLKEQYF
>TRBV5-6
CASSFLQRLRYEQYF
>TRBV7-8
CASSSTTGENAYNEQFF
>TRBV7-2
CASSAQRGWETQYF
>TRBV25-1
CASSEYFGTNSPLHF
>TRBV9
CASRRGAQVDERFF
>TRBV6-5
CASSYSPSYEQYF
>TRBV7-2
CASQKPGRDEQFF
>TRBV5-1
CASSPYAAGLNTEAFF
>TRBV14
CASSQVGREGTDTQYF
>TRBV6-6
CASQQDRNTYEQYF
>TRBV6-1
CASSERRLNTEAFF
>TRBV18
CASSPSTGEETQYF
>TRBV7-8
CASSPGPGRNSPLHF
>TRBV27
CASSFPRTAANSPLHF
>TRBV20-1
CSAKPTGRKNYNEQFF
>TRBV5-5
CASSWGLAGGYTF
>TRBV7-2
CASSYGPAGSPLHF
>TRBV9
CASSVGGAGNIQYF
>TRBV4-2
CASSRTRDRRFTDTQYF
>TRBV5-1
CASSLVGSGVGIDTQYF
>TRBV4-1
CASSSHSDRFSKGYTF
>TRBV5-8
CASSLQGSDYGYTF
>TRBV29-1
CSVAVGTSTETQYF
>TRBV2
CASSEEGRGSRAQYF
>TRBV24-1
CATSDPFDDYNEQFF
>TRBV11-2
CASCTSGGGYNEQFF
>TRBV9
CASSVTLRGGYTF
>TRBV2
CASSGQGDNEQFF
>TRBV7-8
CASSEEGPQSSYNEQFF
>TRBV5-6
CASRDQGAGELFF
>TRBV19
CASSMGQAYNQPQHF
>TRBV4-3
CASSQDGGTETQYF
>TRBV12-3/TRBV12-4
CASGNWDGYYGYTF
>TRBV7-9
CASRGQGNLGYTF
>TRBV5-1
CASSLSVIQGTDTQYF
>TRBV6-1
CASRAQEFSSYEQYF
>TRBV28
CASTLSGGSGNQPQHF
>TRBV9
CASSGTGDYNERFF